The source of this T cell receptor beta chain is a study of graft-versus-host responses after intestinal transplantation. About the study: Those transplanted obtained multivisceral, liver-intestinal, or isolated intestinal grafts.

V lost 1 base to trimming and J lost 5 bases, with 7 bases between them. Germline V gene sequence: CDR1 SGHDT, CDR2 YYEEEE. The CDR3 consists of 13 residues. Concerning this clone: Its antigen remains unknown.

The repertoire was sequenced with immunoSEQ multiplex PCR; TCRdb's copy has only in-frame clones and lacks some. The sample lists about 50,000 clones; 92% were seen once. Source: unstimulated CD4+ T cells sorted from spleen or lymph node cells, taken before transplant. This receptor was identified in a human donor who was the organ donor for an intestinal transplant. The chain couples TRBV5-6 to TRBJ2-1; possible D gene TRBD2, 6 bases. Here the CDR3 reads CASSLIADNEQFF. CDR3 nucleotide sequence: TGTGCCAGCAGCTTGATAGCGGACAATGAGCAGTTCTTC.